This TCR beta chain was sequenced during a study of PD-L1 blockade in urothelial cancer. The wider study: Bladder-origin urothelial cancer in males described about 90% of the roughly 30 patients.

The CDR3 extends over 13 amino acids. Trimming took off 6 bases at V and 3 bases at J, with 12 bases between the two ends. Germline values: CDR1 SNHLY, CDR2 FYNNEI. Time point denoted: pretreatment peripheral blood. The number of samples from each patient was between 1 and 8, taken pretreatment and on-treatment. Profiling relied on immunoSEQ multiplex PCR, and the TCRdb table lists in-frame clones only, not all of them. The table shows 50,000 to 55,000 clones, with 85% to 90% occurring only once. This clone was observed many times. Material: PBMCs, obtained around atezolizumab (anti-PD-L1) treatment. This chain joins TRBV2 and TRBJ2-7, with a tentative D call TRBD1 (6 bases). The clonotype comes from a man between 60 and 75 years old with urothelial cancer. The CDR3 DNA sequence: TGTGCCAGCAGGGTTACAGGGAGCTACGAGCAGTACTTC. Amino acids: CASRVTGSYEQYF. Complete variable domain (other parts from reference TRBV2 and TRBJ2-7): EPEVTQTPSHQVTQMGQEVILRCVPISNHLYFYWYRQILGQKVEFLVSFYNNEISEKSEIFDDQFSVERPDGSNFTLKIRSTKLEDSAMYFCASRVTGSYEQYFGPGTRLTVT.